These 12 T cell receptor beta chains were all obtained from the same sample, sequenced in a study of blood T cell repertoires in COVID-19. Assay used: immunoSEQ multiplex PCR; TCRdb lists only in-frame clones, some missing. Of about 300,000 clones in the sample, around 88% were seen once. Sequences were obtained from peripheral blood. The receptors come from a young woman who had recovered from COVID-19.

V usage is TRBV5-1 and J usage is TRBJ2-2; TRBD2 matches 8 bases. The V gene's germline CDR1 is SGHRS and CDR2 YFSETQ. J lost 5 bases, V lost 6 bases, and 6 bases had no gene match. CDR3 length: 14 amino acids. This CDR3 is CASTGGALTGELFF. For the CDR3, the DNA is TGCGCCAGCACCGGGGGGGCCCTAACCGGGGAGCTGTTTTTT.

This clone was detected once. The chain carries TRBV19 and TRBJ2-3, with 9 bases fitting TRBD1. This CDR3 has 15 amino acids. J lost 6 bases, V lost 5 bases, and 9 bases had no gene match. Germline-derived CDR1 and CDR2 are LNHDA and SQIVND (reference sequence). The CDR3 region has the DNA TGTGCCAGTAGTGACCACAGGGGGCGCGGGGATACGCAGTATTTT. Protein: CASSDHRGRGDTQYF. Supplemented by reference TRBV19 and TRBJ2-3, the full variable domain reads DGGITQSPKYLFRKEGQNVTLSCEQNLNHDAMYWYRQDPGQGLRLIYYSQIVNDFQKGDIAEGYSVSREKKESFPLTVTSAQKNPTAFYLCASSDHRGRGDTQYFGPGTRLTVL.

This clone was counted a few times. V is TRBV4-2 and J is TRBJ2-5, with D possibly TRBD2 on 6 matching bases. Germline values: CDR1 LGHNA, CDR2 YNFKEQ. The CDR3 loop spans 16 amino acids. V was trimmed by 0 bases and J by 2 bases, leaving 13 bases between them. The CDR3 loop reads CASSQDLWGRQETQYF. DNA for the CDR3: TGTGCCAGCAGCCAAGATTTATGGGGGAGGCAAGAGACCCAGTACTTC.

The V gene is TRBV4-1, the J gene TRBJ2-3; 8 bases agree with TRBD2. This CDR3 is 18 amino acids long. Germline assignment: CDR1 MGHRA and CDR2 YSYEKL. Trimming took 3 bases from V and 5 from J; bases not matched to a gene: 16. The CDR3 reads CASSHSSGGAGIRDTQYF. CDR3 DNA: TGCGCCAGCAGCCATTCTTCCGGGGGGGCCGGTATCAGAGATACGCAGTATTTT.

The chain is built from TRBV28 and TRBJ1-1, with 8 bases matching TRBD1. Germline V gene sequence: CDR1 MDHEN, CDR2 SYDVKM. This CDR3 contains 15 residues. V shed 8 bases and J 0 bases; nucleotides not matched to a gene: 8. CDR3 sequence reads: CASPPAGGLNTEAFF. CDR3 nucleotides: TGTGCCAGCCCCCCTGCAGGGGGCCTGAACACTGAAGCTTTCTTT.

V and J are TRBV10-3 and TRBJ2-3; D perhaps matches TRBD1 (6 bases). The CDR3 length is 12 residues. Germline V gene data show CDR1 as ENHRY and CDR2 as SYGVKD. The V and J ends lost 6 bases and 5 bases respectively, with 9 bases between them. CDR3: CAIREDRDTQYF. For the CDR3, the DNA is TGTGCCATCAGGGAGGACAGAGATACGCAGTATTTT.

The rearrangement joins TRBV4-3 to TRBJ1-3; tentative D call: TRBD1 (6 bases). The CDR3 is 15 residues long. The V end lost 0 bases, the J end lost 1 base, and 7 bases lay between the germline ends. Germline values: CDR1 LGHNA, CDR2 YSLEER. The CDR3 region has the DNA TGCGCCAGCAGCCAAGACGGACAGTCTGGAAACACCATATATTTT. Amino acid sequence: CASSQDGQSGNTIYF.

In nucleotides, the CDR3 is TGCGCCAGCAGCCCAGACCCAGAGACTAGCCAGTACTTC. Translating it yields CASSPDPETSQYF. The chain uses TRBV5-1 and TRBJ2-5; D is possibly TRBD2 (6 bases). Germline CDR1 and CDR2: SGHRS and YFSETQ. The CDR3 consists of 13 residues. Trimming removed 4 bases from V and 10 bases from J, with 17 bases in between.

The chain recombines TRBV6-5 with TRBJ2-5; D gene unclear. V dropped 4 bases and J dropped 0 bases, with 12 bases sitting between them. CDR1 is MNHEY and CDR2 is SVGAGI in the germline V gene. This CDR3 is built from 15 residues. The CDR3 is CASSFRWMYQETQYF. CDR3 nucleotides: TGTGCCAGCAGTTTCAGGTGGATGTACCAAGAGACCCAGTACTTC.

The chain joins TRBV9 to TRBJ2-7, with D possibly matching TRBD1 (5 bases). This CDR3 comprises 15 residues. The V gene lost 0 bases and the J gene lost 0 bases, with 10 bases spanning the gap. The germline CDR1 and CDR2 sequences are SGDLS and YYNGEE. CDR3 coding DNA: TGTGCCAGCAGCGTAGGACAGCACCCCTCCTACGAGCAGTACTTC. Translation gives CASSVGQHPSYEQYF.

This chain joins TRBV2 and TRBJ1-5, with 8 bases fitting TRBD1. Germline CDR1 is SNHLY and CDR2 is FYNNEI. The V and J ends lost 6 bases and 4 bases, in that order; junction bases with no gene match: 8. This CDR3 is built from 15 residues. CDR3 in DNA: TGTGCCAGCAGCGGACAGGGAATAGGGAATCAGCCCCAGCATTTT. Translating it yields CASSGQGIGNQPQHF. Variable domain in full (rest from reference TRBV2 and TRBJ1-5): EPEVTQTPSHQVTQMGQEVILRCVPISNHLYFYWYRQILGQKVEFLVSFYNNEISEKSEIFDDQFSVERPDGSNFTLKIRSTKLEDSAMYFCASSGQGIGNQPQHFGDGTRLSIL.

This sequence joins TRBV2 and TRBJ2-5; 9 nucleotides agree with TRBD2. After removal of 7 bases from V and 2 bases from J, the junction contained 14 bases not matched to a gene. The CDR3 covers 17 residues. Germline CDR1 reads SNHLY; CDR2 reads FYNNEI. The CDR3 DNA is TGTGCCAGCATTAGAGCGGCGGGGGGGGCCCTACAAGAGACCCAGTACTTC. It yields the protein CASIRAAGGALQETQYF. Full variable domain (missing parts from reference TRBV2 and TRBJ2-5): EPEVTQTPSHQVTQMGQEVILRCVPISNHLYFYWYRQILGQKVEFLVSFYNNEISEKSEIFDDQFSVERPDGSNFTLKIRSTKLEDSAMYFCASIRAAGGALQETQYFGPGTRLLVL.